This T cell receptor beta chain derives from a study of blood T cell repertoires in COVID-19. The overall study: Samples taken during acute and convalescent COVID-19 were collected in the United States, Italy and Spain. PBMCs, B-cell-depleted T cells, or T cells were the source of the cDNA or gDNA that made up the material.

Generated by immunoSEQ multiplex PCR, the TCRdb table keeps only in-frame clones and is missing some. The sample consists of roughly 180,000 clones, approximately 80% of them appearing once. Looked up from germline, CDR1 is GTSNPN and CDR2 is SVGIG (reference sequence). CDR3 length equals 12 residues. The V and J ends lost 4 bases and 1 base respectively, with 5 bases between them. This chain uses TRBV30 with TRBJ1-3; D call uncertain. Input material: PBMCs or T cells enriched from blood (not recorded which). The sequence was collected from a woman aged 55-69 years who had recovered from COVID-19. CDR3 region: CAWTPSGNTIYF. DNA for the CDR3: TGTGCCTGGACCCCGTCTGGAAACACCATATATTTT.